Listed here are 14 T cell receptor beta chains from one sample, sequenced in a study of vaccination effects on CD4 cells after COVID-19. TCRdb's table, derived via immunoSEQ multiplex PCR, lists solely in-frame clones and lacks some. The table has roughly 59,000 clones, around 78% seen once. For these receptors, no antigen is known. Viral peptide pools were used in the ViraFEST assay to expand antigen-specific CD4+ T cells, and sequencing came afterward. At the end of approximately 10 days of culture, CD4+ T cells were isolated. The participants, recipients of two vaccine doses, got either BNT162b2 or mRNA-1273. The source material was CD4+ T cells from PBMCs cultured with HCoV-OC43 spike peptides, sampled after COVID-19 vaccination. Subset here: HCoV-OC43 spike overlapping peptide pool stimulation. All receptors derive from a human donor who received a COVID-19 vaccine.

The gene calls are TRBV10-3 and TRBJ2-1, with TRBD1 matching 9 bases. The V gene's germline CDR1 is ENHRY and CDR2 SYGVKD. The J segment lost 8 bases and the V segment lost 5 bases, leaving 4 bases of the junction unmatched. The CDR3 is 13 amino acids. The chain's CDR3 is CAISRDRDYEQFF. Here the CDR3 DNA reads TGTGCCATCAGTCGGGACAGGGATTATGAGCAGTTCTTC.

The chain employs TRBV19 and TRBJ2-2; weak D call: TRBD1 (5 bases). Per germline, CDR1 LNHDA and CDR2 SQIVND (reference sequence). The V gene lost 6 bases and the J gene lost 7 bases, with 15 bases spanning the gap. The CDR3 is made up of 14 amino acids. The CDR3 loop is CASRDSSGVGELFF. CDR3 coding DNA: TGTGCCAGTAGAGACAGTTCTGGTGTCGGGGAGCTGTTTTTT.

V and J are TRBV28 and TRBJ1-2; a possible D gene is TRBD1 (5 bases). V shed 3 bases and J shed 5 bases, with 16 bases lying between them. This CDR3 is 15 amino acids long. Looked up from germline, CDR1 is MDHEN and CDR2 is SYDVKM. The CDR3 is CASSLMYGGGYGYTF. The CDR3 nucleotides read TGTGCCAGCAGTTTGATGTATGGGGGAGGATATGGCTACACCTTC.

V usage is TRBV5-8 and J usage is TRBJ1-5, with D unclear. Per germline, CDR1 SGHTS and CDR2 YDEGEE. The V end was cut by 0 bases, the J end by 0 bases, with 7 bases between. The CDR3 contains 15 residues. CDR3 sequence: CASSLVSYSNQPQHF. In DNA, the CDR3 is TGTGCCAGCAGCTTGGTCTCTTATAGCAATCAGCCCCAGCATTTT.

This chain connects TRBV3-1 (or the pseudogene TRBV3-2) to TRBJ2-7; D might be TRBD2 (6 bases). Germline assignment: CDR1 LGHDT and CDR2 YNNKEL (reference sequence). The V end was cut by 4 bases, the J end by 6 bases, with 13 bases between. The CDR3 runs 13 residues. For the CDR3, the DNA is TGTGCCAGCAGCCCCTTTAGCGGAGGCGAGCAGTACGTC. This translates into CASSPFSGGEQYV.

The rearrangement uses TRBV25-1 and TRBJ1-4; D call uncertain. This CDR3 is built from 11 residues. Germline V CDR1 and CDR2: MGHDK, SYGVNS. The V end was cut by 11 bases, the J end by 5 bases, with 9 bases between. The CDR3 protein is CAGEGNEKLFF. The CDR3 nucleotides are TGTGCCGGCGAAGGGAATGAAAAACTGTTTTTT.

V and J are TRBV29-1 and TRBJ2-5; 12 nucleotides agree with TRBD2. The V segment lost 2 bases and the J segment 1 base; nucleotides outside the gene matches: 8. Germline values: CDR1 SQVTM, CDR2 ANQGSEA. The CDR3 has 17 residues. As DNA, the CDR3 is TGCAGCGTTGAACCAAACTCTAGCGGGGGGGCCCAAGAGACCCAGTACTTC. It codes for CSVEPNSSGGAQETQYF.

This clone has more than one count but fewer than ten. This chain links TRBV2 with TRBJ1-1; 8 positions agree with TRBD1. This CDR3 is built from 14 residues. Germline-derived CDR1 and CDR2 are SNHLY and FYNNEI. V was clipped by 2 bases and J by 10 bases; unmatched bases: 9. As DNA, the CDR3 is TGTGCCAGCAGTGAATGGGGCAGGGGGCTAGGAGCTTTCTTT. Amino acid sequence: CASSEWGRGLGAFF.

This clone appeared a single time. This chain links TRBV28 with TRBJ1-3; D gene ambiguous. The CDR3 sequence is 16 residues long. V was cut by 2 bases and J by 3 bases, with 14 bases left in between. The germline V gene has CDR1 MDHEN and CDR2 SYDVKM. The CDR3 DNA reads as TGTGCCAGCAGTTTAGAGGGATCAGGTTTTGGAAACACCATATATTTT. Protein sequence: CASSLEGSGFGNTIYF.

This sequence joins TRBV15 and TRBJ1-4; unclear D gene. The V gene's germline CDR1 is LNHNV and CDR2 YYDKDF (reference sequence). Trimming shortened V by 6 bases and J by 0 bases, and 11 bases separated the two germline ends. CDR3 length: 15 amino acids. CDR3 in amino acids: CATRKQHATNEKLFF. CDR3 bases: TGTGCCACCAGAAAACAACATGCAACTAATGAAAAACTGTTTTTT.

V usage is TRBV28 and J usage is TRBJ1-2; D not certain. This CDR3 region has 12 residues. Trimming took 2 bases from V and 2 from J, leaving 3 bases between them. Germline CDR1 and CDR2: MDHEN and SYDVKM. The chain's CDR3 is CASSLLNYGYTF. Written as DNA, the CDR3 is TGTGCCAGCAGTTTACTAAACTATGGCTACACCTTC.

This chain uses TRBV28 with TRBJ1-1; D perhaps matches TRBD1 (5 bases). Trimming took 5 bases from V and 0 from J, leaving 19 bases between them. Germline V CDR1 and CDR2: MDHEN, SYDVKM. This CDR3 region has 17 residues. The DNA of the CDR3 is TGTGCCAGCAGTACACACTACAGAACAGGCTTGAACACTGAAGCTTTCTTT. Residues: CASSTHYRTGLNTEAFF.

The chain links TRBV6-5 to TRBJ2-3; TRBD2 is a possible D gene (5 bases). Deletions cut 7 bases from V and 10 bases from J, with 18 bases between. This CDR3 comprises 13 residues. Germline CDR1 MNHEY, CDR2 SVGAGI. This CDR3 reads CASTPVGELPQYF. The CDR3, as DNA: TGTGCCAGCACCCCTGTCGGGGAGTTGCCGCAGTATTTT.

The chain combines TRBV2 with TRBJ2-3; a weak D match, TRBD1 (7 bases). The CDR3 covers 14 residues. V was clipped by 6 bases and J by 10 bases, with 20 bases between them. The germline V gene encodes CDR1 SNHLY and CDR2 FYNNEI. This CDR3 is CASRTTTQGGAQYF. CDR3 nucleotide sequence: TGTGCCAGCAGGACAACTACCCAGGGGGGCGCGCAGTATTTT.